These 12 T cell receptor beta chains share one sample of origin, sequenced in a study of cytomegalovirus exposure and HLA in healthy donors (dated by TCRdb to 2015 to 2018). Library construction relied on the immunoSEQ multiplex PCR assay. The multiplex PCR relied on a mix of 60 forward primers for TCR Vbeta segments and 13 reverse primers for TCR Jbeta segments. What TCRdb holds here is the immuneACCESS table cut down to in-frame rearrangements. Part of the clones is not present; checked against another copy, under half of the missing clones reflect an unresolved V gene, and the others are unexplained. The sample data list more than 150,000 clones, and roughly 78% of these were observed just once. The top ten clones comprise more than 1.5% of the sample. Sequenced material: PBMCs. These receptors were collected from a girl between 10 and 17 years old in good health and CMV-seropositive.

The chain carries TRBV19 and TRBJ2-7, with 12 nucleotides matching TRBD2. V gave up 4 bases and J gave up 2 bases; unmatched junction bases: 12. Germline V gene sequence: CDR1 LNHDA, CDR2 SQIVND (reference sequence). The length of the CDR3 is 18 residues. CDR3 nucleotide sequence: TGTGCCAGTAGTAGCGGACTAGCGGGGATGAATTTACCCTACGAGCAGTACTTC. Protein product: CASSSGLAGMNLPYEQYF.

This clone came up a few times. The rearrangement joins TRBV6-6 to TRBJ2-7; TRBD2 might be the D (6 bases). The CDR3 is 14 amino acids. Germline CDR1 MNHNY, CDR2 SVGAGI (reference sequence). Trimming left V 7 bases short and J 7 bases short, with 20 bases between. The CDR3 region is CASTSQGGRLEQYF. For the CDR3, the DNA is TGTGCCAGCACCAGCCAGGGAGGTAGGCTAGAGCAGTACTTC.

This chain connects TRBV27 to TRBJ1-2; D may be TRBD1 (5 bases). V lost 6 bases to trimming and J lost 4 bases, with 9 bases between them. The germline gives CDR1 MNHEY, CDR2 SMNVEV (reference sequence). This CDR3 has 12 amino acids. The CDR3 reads CASRGQGYGYTF. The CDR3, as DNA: TGTGCCAGCAGGGGGCAGGGCTATGGCTACACCTTC.

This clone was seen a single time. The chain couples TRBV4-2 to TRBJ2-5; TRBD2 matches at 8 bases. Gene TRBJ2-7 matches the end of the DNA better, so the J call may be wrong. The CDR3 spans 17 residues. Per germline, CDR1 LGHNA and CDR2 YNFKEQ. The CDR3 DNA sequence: TGTGCCAGCAGCCAAGAATCGACAGCGGGGGTTAATCACGAGCAGTACTTC. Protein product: CASSQESTAGVNHEQYF.

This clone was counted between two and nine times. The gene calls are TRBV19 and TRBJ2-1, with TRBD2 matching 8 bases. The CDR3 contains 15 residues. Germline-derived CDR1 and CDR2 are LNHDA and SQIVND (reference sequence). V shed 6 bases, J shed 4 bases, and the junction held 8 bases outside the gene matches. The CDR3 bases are TGTGCCAGTAGCCTTCCAAGCGGGGGATACAATGAGCAGTTCTTC. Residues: CASSLPSGGYNEQFF.

CDR3 bases: TGTGCCAGCATCCCCGGGCTAGCGGGCACAGATACGCAGTATTTT. This sequence encodes CASIPGLAGTDTQYF. This rearrangement joins TRBV7-2 to TRBJ2-3; 7 positions agree with TRBD2. V dropped 7 bases and J dropped 1; count of bases not matched to a gene: 8. CDR1 and CDR2 (germline): SGHTA, FQGNSA. The CDR3 loop spans 15 amino acids.

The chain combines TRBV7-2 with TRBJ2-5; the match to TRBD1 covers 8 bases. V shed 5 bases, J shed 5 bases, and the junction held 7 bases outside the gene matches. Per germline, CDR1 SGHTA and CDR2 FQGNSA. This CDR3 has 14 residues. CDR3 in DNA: TGTGCCAGCAGCCTCCAGGGGGCGAGGGAGACCCAGTACTTC. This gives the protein CASSLQGARETQYF.

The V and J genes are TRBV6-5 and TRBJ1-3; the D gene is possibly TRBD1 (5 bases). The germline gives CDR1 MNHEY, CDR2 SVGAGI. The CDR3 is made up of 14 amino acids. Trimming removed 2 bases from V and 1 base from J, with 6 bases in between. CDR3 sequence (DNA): TGTGCCAGCAGTTACAGGGGTTCTGGAAACACCATATATTTT. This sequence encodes CASSYRGSGNTIYF.

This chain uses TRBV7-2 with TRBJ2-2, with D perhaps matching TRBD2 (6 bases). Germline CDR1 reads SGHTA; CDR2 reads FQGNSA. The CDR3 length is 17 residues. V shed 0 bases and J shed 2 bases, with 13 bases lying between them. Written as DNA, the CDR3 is TGTGCCAGCAGCTTAGCGGGGAAGGGAGGCAACACCGGGGAGCTGTTTTTT. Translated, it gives CASSLAGKGGNTGELFF.

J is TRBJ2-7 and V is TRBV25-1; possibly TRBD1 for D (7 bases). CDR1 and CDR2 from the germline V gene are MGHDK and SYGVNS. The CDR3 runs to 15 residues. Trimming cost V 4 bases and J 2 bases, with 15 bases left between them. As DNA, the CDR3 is TGTGCCAGCAGTGTCCGCGGGACAGTACCCTACGAGCAGTACTTC. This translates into CASSVRGTVPYEQYF.

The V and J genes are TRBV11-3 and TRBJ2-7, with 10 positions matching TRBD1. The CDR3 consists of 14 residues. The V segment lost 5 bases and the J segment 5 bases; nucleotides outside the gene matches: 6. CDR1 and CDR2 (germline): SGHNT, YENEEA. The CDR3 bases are TGTGCCAGCAGCATCGACAGGGGGCGGGACGAGCAGTACTTC. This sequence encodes CASSIDRGRDEQYF.

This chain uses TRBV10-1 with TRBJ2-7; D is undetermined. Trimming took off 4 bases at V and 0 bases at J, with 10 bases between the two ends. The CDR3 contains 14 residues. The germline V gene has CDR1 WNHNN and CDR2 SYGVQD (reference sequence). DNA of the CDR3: TGCGCCAGCAGTGCAGATTTAAGCTCCTACGAGCAGTACTTC. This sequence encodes CASSADLSSYEQYF.